This T cell receptor beta chain was sequenced during a study of blood T cell repertoires in COVID-19 (dated by TCRdb to 2018 to 2021). For the study in its entirety: Samples from collaborators originated in the United States, Italy and Spain and spanned both the acute and convalescent phases of COVID-19. The prospective study material was composed of cDNA or gDNA derived from T cells, B-cell-depleted T cells, or PBMCs. Deeply sampled blood TCRbeta repertoires from subjects exposed to, actively infected with, or recovered from COVID-19 were included in the dataset. The repertoires were released in a freely available public database intended as a resource for research on the immune response to SARS-CoV-2. Samples came from the ongoing ImmuneRACE study (first 160 participants) plus 1,254 subjects from 6 global collaborators. A de-identified subject ID, COVID-19 status, age in years and sex were almost always included in the sample metadata. HLA class I and class II types, where available, came from metadata supplied by the sample provider rather than from assay-based typing.

From the germline V gene, CDR1 is MNHEY and CDR2 is SVGAGI. Spanning cysteine to phenylalanine, the CDR3 consists of 13 amino acids. Just CDR3 DNA is preserved here, 39 bases in frame from base 1. TCRbeta CDR3 regions were amplified from genomic DNA using the immunoSEQ Assay, a bias-controlled multiplex PCR. The paper's data handling went like this. Nucleated cell counts per sample were estimated from amplification of reference gene primers within the assay. To quantify the absolute abundance of each unique TCRbeta CDR3 rearrangement, sequence reads were collapsed and filtered. Productive Simpson clonality was computed per sample as the square root of Simpson's diversity index over productive rearrangements. TCRdb carries this immuneACCESS record with in-frame sequences only. Its versions omit some clonotypes, under half of them owing to an unresolved V gene in the studies checked, with the rest unexplained. The DNA gave D and trimming, while V, J and clone size come from that table. The sample table records 150,000 to 200,000 clones; 65% to 85% of these occur just once. The ten biggest clones cover approximately 2.5% of the sample.

Here is what the overall study found, with its caveats: The quantity of clinical and demographic metadata differed by source and by participant and was supplied without curation.

Whole blood was collected in K2EDTA tubes by collaborating institutions according to the institutions' own protocols. For TCRbeta analysis, collaborator samples were shipped as frozen whole blood, as isolated PBMCs, or as DNA extracted from either sample type. This clone was counted between two and nine times. What this receptor recognizes is not known. Per-nucleotide qualities are absent, and no much larger clonotype sits a single base away. The TCR sequence derives from a human donor with acute or convalescent COVID-19. The donor label of this sample is uncertain. Source material: peripheral blood. The rearranged chain carries TRBV6-5 and TRBJ2-5; the junction holds 7 bases that match TRBD2. The nucleotide sequence reads TGTGCTGGGAGGGGCCTTGGACGGGAGACCCAGTACTTC. This gives the protein CAGRGLGRETQYF.